This T cell receptor (beta chain) was sequenced for a study of blood T cell repertoires in COVID-19. Only in-frame clones appear in the TCRdb table, and some are missing; sequencing was by immunoSEQ multiplex PCR. In the table there are 200,000 to 250,000 clones, roughly 84% of which are singletons. Enrollment of patients from Seattle took place during active infection, with longitudinal follow-up. In germline, CDR1 is LNHDA, CDR2 SQIVND (reference sequence). This CDR3 region has 14 residues. The V end lost 4 bases, the J end lost 0 bases, and 7 bases lay between the germline ends. Sequenced material: peripheral blood. The chain joins TRBV19 to TRBJ2-1, with a tentative D call TRBD2 (6 bases). The sequence derives from a woman aged 80 or over with COVID-19, enrolled during active disease. This chain's CDR3 is CASSTEGSYNEQFF. CDR3 DNA sequence: TGTGCCAGTAGTACGGAGGGCTCCTACAATGAGCAGTTCTTC.